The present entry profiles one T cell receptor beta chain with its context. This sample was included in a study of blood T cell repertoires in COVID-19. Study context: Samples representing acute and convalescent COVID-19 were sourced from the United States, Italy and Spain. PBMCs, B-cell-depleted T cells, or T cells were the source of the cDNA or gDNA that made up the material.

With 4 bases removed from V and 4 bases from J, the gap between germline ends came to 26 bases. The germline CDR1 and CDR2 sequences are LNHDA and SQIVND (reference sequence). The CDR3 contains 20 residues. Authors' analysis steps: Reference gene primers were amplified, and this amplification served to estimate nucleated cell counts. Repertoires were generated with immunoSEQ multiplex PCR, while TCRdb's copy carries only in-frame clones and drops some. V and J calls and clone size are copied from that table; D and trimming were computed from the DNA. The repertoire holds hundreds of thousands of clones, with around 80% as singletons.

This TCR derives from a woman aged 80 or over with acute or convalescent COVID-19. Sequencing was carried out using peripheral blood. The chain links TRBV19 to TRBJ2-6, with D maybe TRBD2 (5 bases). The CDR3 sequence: CASSKVRADFYLSGANVLTF. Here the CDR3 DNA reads TGTGCCAGTAGTAAGGTCCGGGCGGACTTTTACTTGTCCGGGGCCAACGTCCTGACTTTC. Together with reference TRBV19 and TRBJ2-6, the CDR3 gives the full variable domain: DGGITQSPKYLFRKEGQNVTLSCEQNLNHDAMYWYRQDPGQGLRLIYYSQIVNDFQKGDIAEGYSVSREKKESFPLTVTSAQKNPTAFYLCASSKVRADFYLSGANVLTFGAGSRLTVL.